The 10 T cell receptor beta chains listed next were all sequenced from one sample in a study of blood T cell repertoires in COVID-19. Clones were sequenced by immunoSEQ multiplex PCR, and TCRdb holds only the in-frame ones, with some missing. The sample contains nearly 90,000 clones, 55% to 75% of which appear only once. Sample: peripheral blood. These TCRs come from a woman older than 75 with acute or convalescent COVID-19.

In this sample, this clone turned up a few times. The rearrangement uses TRBV10-3 and TRBJ2-3; tentative D call: TRBD2 (6 bases). CDR1 and CDR2 (germline): ENHRY, SYGVKD. The CDR3 covers 14 residues. The ends were cut back, 0 bases at V and 5 bases at J, with 9 bases in the middle. CDR3 in DNA: TGTGCCATCAGTGAGTCGACTAGAAAAGATACGCAGTATTTT. This encodes CAISESTRKDTQYF.

This rearrangement joins TRBV4-2 to TRBJ2-5; D remains unclear. This CDR3 spans 13 amino acids. V dropped 1 base and J dropped 4 bases, with 7 bases sitting between them. Germline loops: CDR1 LGHNA, CDR2 YNFKEQ. CDR3 DNA sequence: TGTGCCAGCAGCCAAGCACTTCCAGAGACCCAGTACTTC. Its protein product is CASSQALPETQYF.

The chain combines TRBV4-2 with TRBJ2-5, with a tentative D call TRBD2 (6 bases). V was clipped by 6 bases and J by 4 bases, with 12 bases between them. Germline V gene data show CDR1 as LGHNA and CDR2 as YNFKEQ. The CDR3 runs to 13 residues. CDR3 in amino acids: CASRPTRVETQYF. The CDR3 bases are TGTGCCAGCAGGCCGACTAGAGTAGAGACCCAGTACTTC.

The chain is built from TRBV27 and TRBJ1-1; 8 nucleotides line up with TRBD1. The trim removed 5 bases at V and 5 bases at J, leaving 7 bases unmatched. In germline, CDR1 is MNHEY, CDR2 SMNVEV (reference sequence). This CDR3 is 14 amino acids long. Written as DNA, the CDR3 is TGTGCCAGCAGTATCACAGGGGGGAAGACTGAAGCTTTCTTT. It yields the protein CASSITGGKTEAFF.

The chain combines TRBV4-2 with TRBJ1-2; 8 bases align to TRBD1. The V and J ends lost 4 bases and 3 bases, in that order; junction bases with no gene match: 7. Per the germline V gene, CDR1 is LGHNA and CDR2 is YNFKEQ. CDR3 length equals 15 residues. The CDR3 region has the DNA TGTGCCAGCAGCCTAACAGGGGGAGAGGACTATGGCTACACCTTC. Encoded protein: CASSLTGGEDYGYTF.

V and J are TRBV18 and TRBJ1-5; 8 bases are a match to TRBD1. Unmatched junction bases numbered 9, after V lost 8 bases and J lost 6 bases. This CDR3 is 14 amino acids long. Germline values: CDR1 KGHSH, CDR2 LQKENI. The CDR3 coding sequence is TGTGCCAGCAAGCCCGACAGGGGAGGTCAGCCCCAGCATTTT. Residues: CASKPDRGGQPQHF.

The rearrangement joins TRBV28 to TRBJ1-6; TRBD1 agrees at 7 bases. Germline assignment: CDR1 MDHEN and CDR2 SYDVKM. Germline trimming cut 5 bases from V and 8 bases from J; bases unmatched to any gene: 9. There are 15 residues in the CDR3. The CDR3 is CASSPPTQGDSPLHF. CDR3 DNA: TGTGCCAGCAGTCCCCCGACTCAGGGGGATTCACCCCTCCACTTT.

This chain uses TRBV19 with TRBJ2-5; 8 bases fit TRBD1. Looked up from germline, CDR1 is LNHDA and CDR2 is SQIVND (reference sequence). The CDR3 has 15 residues. Unmatched junction bases numbered 7, after V lost 5 bases and J lost 2 bases. Here the CDR3 DNA reads TGTGCCAGTAGTCCCCGAGGACAGGGACAAGAGACCCAGTACTTC. Protein product: CASSPRGQGQETQYF. Supplemented by reference TRBV19 and TRBJ2-5, the full variable domain reads DGGITQSPKYLFRKEGQNVTLSCEQNLNHDAMYWYRQDPGQGLRLIYYSQIVNDFQKGDIAEGYSVSREKKESFPLTVTSAQKNPTAFYLCASSPRGQGQETQYFGPGTRLLVL.

The chain couples TRBV30 to TRBJ1-5; possibly TRBD1 for D (6 bases). This CDR3 comprises 14 residues. Germline V gene data show CDR1 as GTSNPN and CDR2 as SVGIG (reference sequence). V was shortened by 1 base and J by 4 bases, with 11 bases between the two germline ends. The CDR3, as DNA: TGTGCCTGGAGTGGGGACACCTCTAATCAGCCCCAGCATTTT. This gives the protein CAWSGDTSNQPQHF.

This chain connects TRBV5-6 to TRBJ1-2; D call uncertain. The germline V gene has CDR1 SGHDT and CDR2 YYEEEE. This CDR3 has 15 amino acids. V was shortened by 0 bases and J by 3 bases, with 12 bases between the two germline ends. The CDR3 nucleotides are TGTGCCAGCAGCTTGGGTCAACAGCAGTACTATGGCTACACCTTC. It translates to CASSLGQQQYYGYTF.